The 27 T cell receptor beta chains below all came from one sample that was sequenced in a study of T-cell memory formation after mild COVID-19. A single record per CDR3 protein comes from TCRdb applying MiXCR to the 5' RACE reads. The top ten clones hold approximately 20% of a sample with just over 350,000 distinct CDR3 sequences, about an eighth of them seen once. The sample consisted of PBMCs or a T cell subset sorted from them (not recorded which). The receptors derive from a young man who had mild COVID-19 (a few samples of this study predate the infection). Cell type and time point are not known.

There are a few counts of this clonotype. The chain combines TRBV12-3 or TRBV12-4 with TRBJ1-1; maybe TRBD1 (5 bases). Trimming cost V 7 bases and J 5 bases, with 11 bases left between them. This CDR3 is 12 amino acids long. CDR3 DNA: TGTGCCAGCACGGCAGGGATAACTGAAGCTTTCTTT. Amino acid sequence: CASTAGITEAFF.

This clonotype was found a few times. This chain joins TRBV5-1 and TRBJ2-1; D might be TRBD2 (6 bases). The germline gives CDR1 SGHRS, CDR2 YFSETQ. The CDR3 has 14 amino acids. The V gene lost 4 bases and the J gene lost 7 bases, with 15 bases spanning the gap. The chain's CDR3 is CASSKSSANNEQFF. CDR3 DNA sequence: TGCGCCAGCAGCAAGTCTAGCGCAAATAATGAGCAGTTCTTC.

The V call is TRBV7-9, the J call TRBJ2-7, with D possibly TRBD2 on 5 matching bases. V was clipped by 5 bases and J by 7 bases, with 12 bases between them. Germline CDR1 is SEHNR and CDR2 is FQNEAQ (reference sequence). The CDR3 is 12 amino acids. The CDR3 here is CASSLDWEEQYV. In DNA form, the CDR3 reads TGTGCCAGCAGCCTGGACTGGGAAGAGCAGTACGTC.

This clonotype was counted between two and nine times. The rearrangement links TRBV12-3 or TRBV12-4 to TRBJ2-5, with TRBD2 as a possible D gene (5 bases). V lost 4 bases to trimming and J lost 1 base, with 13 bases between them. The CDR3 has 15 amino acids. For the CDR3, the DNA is TGTGCCAGCAGTTCCTTTCGAGGGTCCCAAGAGACCCAGTACTTC. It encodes CASSSFRGSQETQYF.

CDR3 nucleotide sequence: TGTGCCACCAGCAGAGTAACAGGGGGTGTCAATGAGCAGTTCTTC. This gives the protein CATSRVTGGVNEQFF. This rearrangement joins TRBV15 to TRBJ2-1; 8 nucleotides agree with TRBD1. J gave up 6 bases and V 1 base, and 5 bases lay outside the gene matches. Per the germline V gene, CDR1 is LNHNV and CDR2 is YYDKDF (reference sequence). The CDR3 loop spans 15 amino acids. The complete variable domain, with remaining parts taken from reference TRBV15 and TRBJ2-1, reads DAMVIQNPRYQVTQFGKPVTLSCSQTLNHNVMYWYQQKSSQAPKLLFHYYDKDFNNEADTPDNFQSRRPNTSFCFLDIRSPGLGDTAMYLCATSRVTGGVNEQFFGPGTRLTVL.

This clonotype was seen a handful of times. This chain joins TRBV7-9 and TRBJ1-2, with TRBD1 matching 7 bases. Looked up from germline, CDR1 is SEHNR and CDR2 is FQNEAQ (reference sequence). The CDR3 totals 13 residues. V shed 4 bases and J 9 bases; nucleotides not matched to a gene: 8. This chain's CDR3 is CASSSTGEGSYTF. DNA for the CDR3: TGTGCCAGCAGCTCCACAGGGGAAGGAAGCTACACCTTC.

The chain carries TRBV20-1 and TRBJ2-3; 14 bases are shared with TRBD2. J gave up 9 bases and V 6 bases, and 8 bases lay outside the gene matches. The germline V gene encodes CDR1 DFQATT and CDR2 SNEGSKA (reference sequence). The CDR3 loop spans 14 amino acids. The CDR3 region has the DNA TGCAGTGCCAGACTAGCGGGGGGGCCTGGGACGCAGTATTTT. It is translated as CSARLAGGPGTQYF.

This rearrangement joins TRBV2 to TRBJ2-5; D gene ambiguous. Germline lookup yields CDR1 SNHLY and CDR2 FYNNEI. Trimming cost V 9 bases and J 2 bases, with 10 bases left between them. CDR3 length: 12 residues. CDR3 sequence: CARRPQQETQYF. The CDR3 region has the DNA TGTGCCAGACGCCCACAGCAAGAGACCCAGTACTTC.

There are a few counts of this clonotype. In nucleotides, the CDR3 is TGTGCCAGCAGCGTAGAGGGGTGGGGCACTGAAGCTTTCTTT. It is translated as CASSVEGWGTEAFF. The V gene is TRBV9, the J gene TRBJ1-1; D is perhaps TRBD1 (5 bases). CDR3 size: 14 residues. CDR1 is SGDLS, CDR2 YYNGEE, per germline. V lost 0 bases and J 4 bases, leaving 10 bases between the germline ends.

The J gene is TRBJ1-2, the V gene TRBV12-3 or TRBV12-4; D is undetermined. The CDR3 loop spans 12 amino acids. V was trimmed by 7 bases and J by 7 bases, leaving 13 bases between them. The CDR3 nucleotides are TGTGCCAGCACCGTCGTCCCGGGTGGCTACACCTTC. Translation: CASTVVPGGYTF.

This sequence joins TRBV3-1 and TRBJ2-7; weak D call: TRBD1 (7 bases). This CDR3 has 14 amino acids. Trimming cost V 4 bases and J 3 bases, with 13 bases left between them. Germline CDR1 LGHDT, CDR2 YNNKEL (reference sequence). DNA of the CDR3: TGTGCCAGCAGCCTCGCGGGACAGTACTACGAGCAGTACTTC. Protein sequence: CASSLAGQYYEQYF.

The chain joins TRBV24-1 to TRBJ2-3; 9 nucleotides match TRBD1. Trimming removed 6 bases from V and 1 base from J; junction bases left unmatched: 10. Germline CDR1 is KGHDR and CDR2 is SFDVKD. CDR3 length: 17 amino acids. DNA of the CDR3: TGTGCCACCAGTCGGACGCCCGGGACAGGGCGCACAGATACGCAGTATTTT. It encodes CATSRTPGTGRTDTQYF.

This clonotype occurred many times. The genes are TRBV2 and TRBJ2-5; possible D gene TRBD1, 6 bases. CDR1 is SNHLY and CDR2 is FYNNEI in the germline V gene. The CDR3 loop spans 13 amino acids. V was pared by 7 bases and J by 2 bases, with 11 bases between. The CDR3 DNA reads TGTGCCAGCAACCGACAGGAACAAGAGACCCAGTACTTC. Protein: CASNRQEQETQYF.

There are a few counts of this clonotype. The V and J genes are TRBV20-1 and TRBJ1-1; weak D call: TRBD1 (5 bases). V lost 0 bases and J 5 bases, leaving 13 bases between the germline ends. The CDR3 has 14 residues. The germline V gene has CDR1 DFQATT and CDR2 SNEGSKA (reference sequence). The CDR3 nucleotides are TGCAGTGCTAGAGATCTTGGGGGAGGGACTGAAGCTTTCTTT. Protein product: CSARDLGGGTEAFF.

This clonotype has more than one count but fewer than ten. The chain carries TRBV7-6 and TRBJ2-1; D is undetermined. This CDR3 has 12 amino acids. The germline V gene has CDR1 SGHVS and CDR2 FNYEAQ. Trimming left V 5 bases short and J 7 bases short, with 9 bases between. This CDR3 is CASSARKNEQFF. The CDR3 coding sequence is TGTGCCAGCAGCGCGCGAAAAAATGAGCAGTTCTTC.

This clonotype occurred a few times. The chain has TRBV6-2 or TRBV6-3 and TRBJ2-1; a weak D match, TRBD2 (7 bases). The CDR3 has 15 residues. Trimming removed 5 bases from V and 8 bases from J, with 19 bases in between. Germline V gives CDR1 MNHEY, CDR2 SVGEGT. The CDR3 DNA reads TGTGCCAGCAGTAAGACCGGGGGGCACCGCGATGAGCAGTTCTTC. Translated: CASSKTGGHRDEQFF.

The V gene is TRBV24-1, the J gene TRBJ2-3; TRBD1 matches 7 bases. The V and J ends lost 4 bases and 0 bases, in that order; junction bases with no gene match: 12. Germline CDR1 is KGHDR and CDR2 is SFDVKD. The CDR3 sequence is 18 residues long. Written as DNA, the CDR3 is TGTGCCACCAGTGACCCCCCCGGGACAGTTGAGAGCACAGATACGCAGTATTTT. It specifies CATSDPPGTVESTDTQYF.

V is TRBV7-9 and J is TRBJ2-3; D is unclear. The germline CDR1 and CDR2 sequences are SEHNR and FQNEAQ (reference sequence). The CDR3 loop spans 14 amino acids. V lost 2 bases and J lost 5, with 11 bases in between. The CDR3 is CASSLSTSGDTQYF. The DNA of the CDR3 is TGTGCCAGCAGCTTATCTACCTCGGGAGATACGCAGTATTTT.

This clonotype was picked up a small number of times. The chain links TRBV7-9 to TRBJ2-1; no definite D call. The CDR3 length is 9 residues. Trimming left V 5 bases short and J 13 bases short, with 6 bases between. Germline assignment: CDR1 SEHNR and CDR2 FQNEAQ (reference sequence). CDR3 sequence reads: CASSAFQFF. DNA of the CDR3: TGTGCCAGCAGCGCCTTTCAGTTCTTC.

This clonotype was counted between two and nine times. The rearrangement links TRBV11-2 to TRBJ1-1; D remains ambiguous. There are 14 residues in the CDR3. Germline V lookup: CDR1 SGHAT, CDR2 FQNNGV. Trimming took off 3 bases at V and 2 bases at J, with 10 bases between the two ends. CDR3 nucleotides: TGTGCCAGCAGCTTCGGGCTGCGTAACACTGAAGCTTTCTTT. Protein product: CASSFGLRNTEAFF.

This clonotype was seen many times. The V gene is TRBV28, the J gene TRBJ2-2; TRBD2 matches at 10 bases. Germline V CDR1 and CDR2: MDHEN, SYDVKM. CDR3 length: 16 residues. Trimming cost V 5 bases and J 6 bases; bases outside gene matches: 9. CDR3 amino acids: CASSTLAGGIPGELFF. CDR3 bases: TGTGCCAGCAGTACTTTAGCGGGGGGAATCCCCGGGGAGCTGTTTTTT. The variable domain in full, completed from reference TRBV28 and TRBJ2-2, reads DVKVTQSSRYLVKRTGEKVFLECVQDMDHENMFWYRQDPGLGLRLIYFSYDVKMKEKGDIPEGYSVSREKKERFSLILESASTNQTSMYLCASSTLAGGIPGELFFGEGSRLTVL.

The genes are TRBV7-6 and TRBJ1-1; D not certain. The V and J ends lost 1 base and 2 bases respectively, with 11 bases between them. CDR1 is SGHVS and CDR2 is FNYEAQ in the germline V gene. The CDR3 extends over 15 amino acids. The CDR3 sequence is CASSLEAAENTEAFF. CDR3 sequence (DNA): TGTGCCAGCAGCTTAGAAGCCGCCGAAAACACTGAAGCTTTCTTT. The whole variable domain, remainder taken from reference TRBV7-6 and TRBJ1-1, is GAGVSQSPRYKVTKRGQDVALRCDPISGHVSLYWYRQALGQGPEFLTYFNYEAQQDKSGLPNDRFSAERPEGSISTLTIQRTEQRDSAMYRCASSLEAAENTEAFFGQGTRLTVV.

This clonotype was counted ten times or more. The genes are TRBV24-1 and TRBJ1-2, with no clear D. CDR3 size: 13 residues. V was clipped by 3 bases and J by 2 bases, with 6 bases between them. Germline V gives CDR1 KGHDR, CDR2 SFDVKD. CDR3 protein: CATSDRRNYGYTF. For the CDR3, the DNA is TGTGCCACCAGTGATCGCAGGAACTATGGCTACACCTTC.

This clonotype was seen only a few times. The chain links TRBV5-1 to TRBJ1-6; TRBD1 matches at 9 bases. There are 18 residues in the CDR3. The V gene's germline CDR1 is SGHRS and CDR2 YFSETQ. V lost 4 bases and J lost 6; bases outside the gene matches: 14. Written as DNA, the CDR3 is TGCGCCAGCAGCATCCGGGACAGGGCCCAGGGGAGTAATTCACCCCTCCACTTT. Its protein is CASSIRDRAQGSNSPLHF.

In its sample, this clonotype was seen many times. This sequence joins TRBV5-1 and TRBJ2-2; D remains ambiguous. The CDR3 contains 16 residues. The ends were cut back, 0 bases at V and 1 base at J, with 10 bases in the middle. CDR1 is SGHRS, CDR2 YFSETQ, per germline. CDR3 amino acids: CASSLATNWNTGELFF. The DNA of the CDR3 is TGCGCCAGCAGCTTGGCGACGAACTGGAACACCGGGGAGCTGTTTTTT.

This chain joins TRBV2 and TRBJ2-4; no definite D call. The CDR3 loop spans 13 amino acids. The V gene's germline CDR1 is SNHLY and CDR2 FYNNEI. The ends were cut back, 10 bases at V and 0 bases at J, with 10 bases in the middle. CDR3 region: CAILHLAKNIQYF. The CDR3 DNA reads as TGTGCCATCTTGCACTTAGCCAAAAACATTCAGTACTTC.

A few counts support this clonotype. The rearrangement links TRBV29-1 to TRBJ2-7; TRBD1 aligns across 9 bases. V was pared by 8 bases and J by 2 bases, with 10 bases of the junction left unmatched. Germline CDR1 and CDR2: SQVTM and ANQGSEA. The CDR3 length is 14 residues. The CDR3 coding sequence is TGCAGCTTTTTAACCGGGACAGGGACCTACGAGCAGTACGTC. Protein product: CSFLTGTGTYEQYV.